This T cell receptor beta chain was found in a study of neurological immune-mediated disorders. Synthesis of cDNA used 5'RACE (with 10-nucleotide random UMIs). Over 170 million TCR-beta sequences from 15-18 subjects came out of each sequencing run. Using its own MiXCR run on the 5' RACE reads, TCRdb lists one record per CDR3 protein. The table shows approximately 84,000 distinct CDR3 sequences, with around 4% occurring only once. V shed 4 bases, J shed 7 bases, and the junction held 10 bases outside the gene matches. The germline CDR1 and CDR2 sequences are SQVTM and ANQGSEA. This CDR3 region has 15 residues. Noted time point: longitudinal time-point 3. This clonotype was seen many times.

The receptor's source is a woman aged 55-70 years with multiple sclerosis. Material for sequencing was PBMCs. V gene TRBV29-1 combines with J gene TRBJ2-2, with 9 positions matching TRBD2. CDR3 bases: TGCAGCGTTGTACCTAGCGGGGTTTCCAACGGGGAGCTGTTTTTT. It encodes CSVVPSGVSNGELFF.